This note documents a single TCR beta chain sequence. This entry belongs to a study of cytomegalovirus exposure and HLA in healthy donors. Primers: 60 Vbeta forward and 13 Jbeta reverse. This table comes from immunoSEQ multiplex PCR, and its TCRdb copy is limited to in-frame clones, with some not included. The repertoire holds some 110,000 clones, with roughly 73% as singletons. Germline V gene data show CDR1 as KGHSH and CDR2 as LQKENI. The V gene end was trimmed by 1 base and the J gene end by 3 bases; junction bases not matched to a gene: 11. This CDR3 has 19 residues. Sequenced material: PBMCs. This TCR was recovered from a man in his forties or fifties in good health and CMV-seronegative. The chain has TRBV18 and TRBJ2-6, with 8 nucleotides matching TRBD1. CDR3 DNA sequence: TGTGCCAGCTCACCACTTAACTTAGGACAGGGCGTTGGGGCCAACGTCCTGACTTTC. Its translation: CASSPLNLGQGVGANVLTF. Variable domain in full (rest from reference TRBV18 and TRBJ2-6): NAGVMQNPRHLVRRRGQEARLRCSPMKGHSHVYWYRQLPEEGLKFMVYLQKENIIDESGMPKERFSAEFPKEGPSILRIQQVVRGDSAAYFCASSPLNLGQGVGANVLTFGAGSRLTVL.